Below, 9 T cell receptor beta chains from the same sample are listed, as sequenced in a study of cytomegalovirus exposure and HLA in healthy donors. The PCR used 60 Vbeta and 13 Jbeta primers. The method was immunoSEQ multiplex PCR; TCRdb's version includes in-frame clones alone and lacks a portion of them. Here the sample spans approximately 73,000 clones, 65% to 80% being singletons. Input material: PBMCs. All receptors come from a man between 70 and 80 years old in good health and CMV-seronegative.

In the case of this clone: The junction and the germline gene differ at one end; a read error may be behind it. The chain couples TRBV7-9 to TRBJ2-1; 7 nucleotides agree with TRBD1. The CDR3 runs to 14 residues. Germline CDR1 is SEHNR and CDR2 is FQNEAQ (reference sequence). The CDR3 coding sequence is TGTTCCAGCAGCCGTGAGGGGGCGCAGGCTGAGCAGTTCTTC. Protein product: CSSSREGAQAEQFF.

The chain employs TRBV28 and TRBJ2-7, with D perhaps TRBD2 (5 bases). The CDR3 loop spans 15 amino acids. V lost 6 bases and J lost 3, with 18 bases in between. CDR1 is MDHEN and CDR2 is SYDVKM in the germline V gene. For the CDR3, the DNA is TGTGCCAGCAGGTCCGGGGATTTAATGAACTACGAGCAGTACTTC. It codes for CASRSGDLMNYEQYF.

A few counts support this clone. The CDR3 DNA is TGTGCCAGTAGCGGGACAGGGGCCAGCTATGGCTACACCTTC. This encodes CASSGTGASYGYTF. This chain uses TRBV19 with TRBJ1-2, with 10 bases that match TRBD1. Germline loops: CDR1 LNHDA, CDR2 SQIVND (reference sequence). The CDR3 totals 14 residues. Trimming at V came to 6 bases and at J to 4 bases, leaving 5 bases not matched to a gene.

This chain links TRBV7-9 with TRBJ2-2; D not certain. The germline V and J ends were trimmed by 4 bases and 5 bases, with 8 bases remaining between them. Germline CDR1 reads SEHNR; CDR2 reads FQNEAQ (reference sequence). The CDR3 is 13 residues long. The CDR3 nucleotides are TGTGCCAGCAGCTACCGGAGAACCGGGGAGCTGTTTTTT. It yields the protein CASSYRRTGELFF.

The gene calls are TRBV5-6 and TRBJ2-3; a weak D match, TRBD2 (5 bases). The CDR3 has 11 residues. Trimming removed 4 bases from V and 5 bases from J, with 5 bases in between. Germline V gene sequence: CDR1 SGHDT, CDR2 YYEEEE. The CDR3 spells CASSRGDTQYF. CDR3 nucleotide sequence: TGTGCCAGCAGCCGGGGAGATACGCAGTATTTT.

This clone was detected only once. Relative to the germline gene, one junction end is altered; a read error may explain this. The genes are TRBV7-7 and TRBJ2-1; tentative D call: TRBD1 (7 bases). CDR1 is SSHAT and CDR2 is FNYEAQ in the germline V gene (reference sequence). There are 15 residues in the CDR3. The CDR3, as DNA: TGTGCTAGCAGCCTCGGGGGCCACAGGGGCGGTGAGCAGTTCTTC. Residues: CASSLGGHRGGEQFF.

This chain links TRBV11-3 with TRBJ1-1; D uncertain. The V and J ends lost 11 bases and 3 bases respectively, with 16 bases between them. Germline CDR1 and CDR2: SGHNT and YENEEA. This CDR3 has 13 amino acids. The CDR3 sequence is CASRKDQDTEAFF. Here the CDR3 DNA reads TGTGCCTCCCGGAAGGATCAGGACACTGAAGCTTTCTTT.

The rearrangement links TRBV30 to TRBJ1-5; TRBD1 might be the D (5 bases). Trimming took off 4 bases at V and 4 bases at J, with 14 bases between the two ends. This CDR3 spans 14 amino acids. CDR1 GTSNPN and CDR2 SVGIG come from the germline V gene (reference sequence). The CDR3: CAWNRGGENQPQHF. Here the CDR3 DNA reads TGTGCCTGGAATAGAGGAGGGGAGAATCAGCCCCAGCATTTT.

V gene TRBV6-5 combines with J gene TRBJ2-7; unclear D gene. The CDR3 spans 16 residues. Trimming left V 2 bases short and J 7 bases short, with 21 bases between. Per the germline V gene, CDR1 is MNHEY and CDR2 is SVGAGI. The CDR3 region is CASSYRFAEPLGEQYF. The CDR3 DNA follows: TGTGCCAGCAGTTACAGGTTCGCGGAACCGCTTGGGGAGCAGTACTTC.